This T cell receptor (beta chain) was retrieved from a study of immune cell composition in non-small cell lung cancer. General study findings and limits: Shared sequences between tumour-reactive and dominant in vivo clones were not proven. Clones >0.5% enriched in tumour were rarer in adenocarcinoma (roughly 35%) than squamous (approximately 80%). Tumour TCR-beta clonality was not significantly tied to smoking pack-years.

TCRdb's table, derived via immunoSEQ multiplex PCR, lists solely in-frame clones and lacks some. This repertoire shows over 5,500 clones, 70% found once; its top ten account for approximately 4.5%. This CDR3 is 14 amino acids long. Germline loops: CDR1 SGHTA, CDR2 FQGNSA. Trimming took 2 bases from V and 11 from J, leaving 18 bases between them. With respect to this clone: The antigen remains undetermined.

The rearrangement uses TRBV7-2 and TRBJ1-2; no firm D call. The material sequenced was lung tumor tissue. This clonotype was sampled from a human donor with non-small cell lung cancer. The CDR3 DNA sequence: TGTGCCAGCAGCTTAATGGAAGGATCCTCCGGGTACACCTTC. Its translation: CASSLMEGSSGYTF.